This TCR beta chain was captured in a study of CD8+CD57+ T cells in acquired aplastic anemia. Findings and limits, study-wide: Sharing between patients and controls was observed for twenty-nine CD8+ CDR3 sequences.

Using genomic DNA as the template, TCR beta VDJ and CDR3 profiling was carried out. Each CDR3 protein gets one entry after TCRdb re-called the reads with MiXCR. Of 55,000 to 60,000 distinct CDR3 sequences detected, roughly three fifths appear once; the ten largest clones hold 16%. Selection for sequencing was limited to patients who had shown CD8+CD57+ cell expansion by flow cytometry. With respect to this clonotype: Its antigen remains unidentified. One end of the junction fails to match germline, which may point to a read error.

CDR1 MGHDK and CDR2 SYGVNS come from the germline V gene. The CDR3 has 14 residues. This TCR was sampled from a human donor with aplastic anemia. The chain couples TRBV25-1 to TRBJ2-7; 7 bases map to TRBD1. The sequenced sample consisted of sorted CD4+, CD8+, or CD8+CD57+ T cells (not recorded which) from PBMCs. CDR3 bases: TGTGTCAGCAGCCCGGGACAGTCTACCTACGAGCAGTACTTC. This sequence encodes CVSSPGQSTYEQYF.